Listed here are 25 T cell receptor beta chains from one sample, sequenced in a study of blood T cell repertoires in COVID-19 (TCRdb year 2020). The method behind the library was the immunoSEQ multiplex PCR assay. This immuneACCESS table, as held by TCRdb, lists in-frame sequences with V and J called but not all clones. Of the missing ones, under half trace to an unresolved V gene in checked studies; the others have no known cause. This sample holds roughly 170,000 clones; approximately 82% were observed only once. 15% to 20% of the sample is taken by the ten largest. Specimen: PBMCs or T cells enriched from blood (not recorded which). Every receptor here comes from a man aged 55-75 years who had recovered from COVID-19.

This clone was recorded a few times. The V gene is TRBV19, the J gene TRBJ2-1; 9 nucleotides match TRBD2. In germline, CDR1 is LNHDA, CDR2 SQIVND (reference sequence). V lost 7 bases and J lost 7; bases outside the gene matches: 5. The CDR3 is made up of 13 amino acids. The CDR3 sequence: CASISLAGNEQFF. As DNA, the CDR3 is TGTGCCAGTATTTCTCTAGCGGGGAATGAGCAGTTCTTC.

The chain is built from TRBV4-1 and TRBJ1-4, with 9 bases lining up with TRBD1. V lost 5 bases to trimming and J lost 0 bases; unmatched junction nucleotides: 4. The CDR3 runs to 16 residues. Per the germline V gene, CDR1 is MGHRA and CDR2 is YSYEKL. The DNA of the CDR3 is TGCGCCAGCAGCATGGGACAGGGCCCAACTAATGAAAAACTGTTTTTT. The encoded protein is CASSMGQGPTNEKLFF.

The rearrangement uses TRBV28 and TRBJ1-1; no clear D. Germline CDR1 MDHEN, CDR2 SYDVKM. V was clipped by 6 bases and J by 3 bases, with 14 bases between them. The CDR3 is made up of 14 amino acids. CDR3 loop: CASSPSKSDTEAFF. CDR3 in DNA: TGTGCCAGCAGCCCCTCGAAGAGCGACACTGAAGCTTTCTTT.

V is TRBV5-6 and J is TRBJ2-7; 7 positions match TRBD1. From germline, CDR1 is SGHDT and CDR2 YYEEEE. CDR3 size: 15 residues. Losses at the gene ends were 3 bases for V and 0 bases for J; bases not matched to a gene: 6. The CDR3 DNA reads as TGTGCCAGCAGCTCTCAGGGGGTCTACTCCTACGAGCAGTACTTC. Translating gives CASSSQGVYSYEQYF.

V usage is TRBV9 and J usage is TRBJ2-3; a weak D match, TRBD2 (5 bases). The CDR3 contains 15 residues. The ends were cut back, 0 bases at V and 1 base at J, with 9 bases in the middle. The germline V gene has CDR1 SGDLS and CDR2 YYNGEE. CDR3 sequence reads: CASSVEARGTDTQYF. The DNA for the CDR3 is TGTGCCAGCAGCGTAGAGGCGAGGGGCACAGATACGCAGTATTTT.

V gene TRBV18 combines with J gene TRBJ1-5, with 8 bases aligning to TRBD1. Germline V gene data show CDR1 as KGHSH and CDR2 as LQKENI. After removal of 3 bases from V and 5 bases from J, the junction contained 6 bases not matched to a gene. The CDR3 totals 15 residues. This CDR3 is CASSPQGAAYQPQHF. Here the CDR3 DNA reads TGTGCCAGCTCACCCCAGGGGGCCGCCTATCAGCCCCAGCATTTT.

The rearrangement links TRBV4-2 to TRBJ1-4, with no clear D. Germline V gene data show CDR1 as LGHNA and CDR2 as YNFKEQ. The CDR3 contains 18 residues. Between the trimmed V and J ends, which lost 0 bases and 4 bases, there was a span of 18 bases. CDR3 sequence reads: CASSQDVTVQGFNEKLFF. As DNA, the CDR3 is TGTGCCAGCAGCCAAGATGTTACAGTTCAAGGTTTTAATGAAAAACTGTTTTTT.

The CDR3 loop reads CASSESRDTGELFF. The CDR3 bases are TGTGCCAGCAGTGAATCCAGGGACACCGGGGAGCTGTTTTTT. The chain couples TRBV25-1 to TRBJ2-2; TRBD1 is a possible D gene (5 bases). The ends were cut back, 1 base at V and 3 bases at J, with 6 bases in the middle. From germline, CDR1 is MGHDK and CDR2 SYGVNS. The CDR3 totals 14 residues.

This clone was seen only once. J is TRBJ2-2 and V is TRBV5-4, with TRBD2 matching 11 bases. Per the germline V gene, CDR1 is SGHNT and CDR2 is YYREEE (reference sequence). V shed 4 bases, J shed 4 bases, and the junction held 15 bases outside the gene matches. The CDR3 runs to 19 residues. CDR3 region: CASSPRGRALAGGTGELFF. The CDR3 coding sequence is TGTGCCAGCAGCCCTAGAGGGAGGGCTCTAGCGGGAGGCACCGGGGAGCTGTTTTTT.

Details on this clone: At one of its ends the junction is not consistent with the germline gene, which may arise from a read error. The CDR3 sequence: CASSEGVGGTDTQYF. The CDR3 bases are TGTGCTAGCAGCGAGGGGGTAGGGGGCACAGATACGCAGTATTTT. V gene TRBV7-7 combines with J gene TRBJ2-3, with D possibly TRBD1 on 6 matching bases. This CDR3 is 15 amino acids long. CDR1 is SSHAT, CDR2 FNYEAQ, per germline (reference sequence). The full variable domain, completed using reference TRBV7-7 and TRBJ2-3, is GAGVSQSPRYKVTKRGQDVTLRCDPISSHATLYWYQQALGQGPEFLTYFNYEAQPDKSGLPSDRFSAERPEGSISTLTIQRTEQRDSAMYRCASSEGVGGTDTQYFGPGTRLTVL.

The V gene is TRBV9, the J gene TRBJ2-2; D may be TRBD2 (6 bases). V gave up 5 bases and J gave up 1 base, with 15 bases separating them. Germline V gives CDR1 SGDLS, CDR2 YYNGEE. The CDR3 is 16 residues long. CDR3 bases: TGTGCCAGCAGTCTCGCCGGGACTCTGAACACCGGGGAGCTGTTTTTT. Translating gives CASSLAGTLNTGELFF.

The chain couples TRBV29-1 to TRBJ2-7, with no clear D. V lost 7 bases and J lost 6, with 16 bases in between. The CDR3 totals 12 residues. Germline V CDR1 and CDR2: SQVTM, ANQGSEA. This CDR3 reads CSATWPPSEQYF. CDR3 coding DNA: TGCAGCGCAACCTGGCCCCCTTCCGAGCAGTACTTC.

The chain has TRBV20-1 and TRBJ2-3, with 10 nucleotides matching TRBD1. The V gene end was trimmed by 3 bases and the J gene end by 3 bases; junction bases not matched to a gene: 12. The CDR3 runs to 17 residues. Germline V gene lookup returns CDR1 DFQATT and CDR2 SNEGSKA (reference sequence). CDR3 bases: TGCAGTGCTAGTGGTATCCGGACAGGGGGGAGTACAGATACGCAGTATTTT. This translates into CSASGIRTGGSTDTQYF.

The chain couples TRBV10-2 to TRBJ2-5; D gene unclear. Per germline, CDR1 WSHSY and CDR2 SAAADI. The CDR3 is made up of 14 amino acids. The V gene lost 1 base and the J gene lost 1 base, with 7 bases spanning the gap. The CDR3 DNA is TGCGCCAGCAGTGAGTTTTACACCCAAGAGACCCAGTACTTC. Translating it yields CASSEFYTQETQYF.

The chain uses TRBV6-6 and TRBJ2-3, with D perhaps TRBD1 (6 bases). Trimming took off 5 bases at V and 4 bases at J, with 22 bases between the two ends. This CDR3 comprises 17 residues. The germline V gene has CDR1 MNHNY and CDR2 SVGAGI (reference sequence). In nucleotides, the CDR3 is TGTGCCAGCAGTCCCTGGGGGCCTACCAATAGCGCAGATACGCAGTATTTT. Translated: CASSPWGPTNSADTQYF.

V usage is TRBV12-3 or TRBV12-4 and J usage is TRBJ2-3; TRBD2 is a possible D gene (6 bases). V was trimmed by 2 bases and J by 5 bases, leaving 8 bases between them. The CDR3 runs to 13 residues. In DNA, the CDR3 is TGTGCCAGCAGTTTATGGGGAGGAGATACGCAGTATTTT. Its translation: CASSLWGGDTQYF.

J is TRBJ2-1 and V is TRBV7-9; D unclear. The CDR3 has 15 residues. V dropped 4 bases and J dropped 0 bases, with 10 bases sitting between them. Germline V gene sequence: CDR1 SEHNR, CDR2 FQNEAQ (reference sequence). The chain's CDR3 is CASSSYLSSYNEQFF. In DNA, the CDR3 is TGTGCCAGCAGCTCATACCTAAGCTCCTACAATGAGCAGTTCTTC.

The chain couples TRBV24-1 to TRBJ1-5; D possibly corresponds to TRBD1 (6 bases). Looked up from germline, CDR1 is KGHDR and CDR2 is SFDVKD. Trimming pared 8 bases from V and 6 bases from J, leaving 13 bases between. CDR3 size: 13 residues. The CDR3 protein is CATNQGTGQPQHF. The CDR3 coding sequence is TGTGCCACCAACCAGGGGACGGGTCAGCCCCAGCATTTT.

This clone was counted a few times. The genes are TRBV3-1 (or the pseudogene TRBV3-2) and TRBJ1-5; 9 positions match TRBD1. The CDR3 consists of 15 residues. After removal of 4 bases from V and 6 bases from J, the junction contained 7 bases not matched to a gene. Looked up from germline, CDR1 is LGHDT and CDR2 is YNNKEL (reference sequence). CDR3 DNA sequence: TGTGCCAGCAGCCTGGGACAGGGAGGCCCTCAGCCCCAGCATTTT. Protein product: CASSLGQGGPQPQHF.

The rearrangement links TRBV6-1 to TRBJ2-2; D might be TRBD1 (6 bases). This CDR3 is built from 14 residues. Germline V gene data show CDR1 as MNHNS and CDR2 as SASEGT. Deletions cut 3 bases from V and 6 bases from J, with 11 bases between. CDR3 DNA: TGTGCCAGCAGTGAGACCACAGGGTCCGGGGAGCTGTTTTTT. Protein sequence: CASSETTGSGELFF.

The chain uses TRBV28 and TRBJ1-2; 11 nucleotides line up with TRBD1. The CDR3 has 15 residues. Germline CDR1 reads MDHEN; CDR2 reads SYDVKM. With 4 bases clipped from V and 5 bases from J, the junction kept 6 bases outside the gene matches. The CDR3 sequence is CASSWRGQGAYGYTF. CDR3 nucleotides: TGTGCCAGCAGTTGGAGAGGACAGGGGGCATATGGCTACACCTTC.

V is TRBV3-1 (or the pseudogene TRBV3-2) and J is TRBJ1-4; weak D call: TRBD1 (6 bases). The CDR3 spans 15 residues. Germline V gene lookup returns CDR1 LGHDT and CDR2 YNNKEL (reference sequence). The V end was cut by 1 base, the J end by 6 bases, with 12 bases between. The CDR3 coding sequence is TGTGCCAGCAGCCAAGTGACAGGTGGGCATGAAAAACTGTTTTTT. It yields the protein CASSQVTGGHEKLFF.

The CDR3 bases are TGTGCCAGCAGCTCGACAGCATCTGGAAACACCATATATTTT. Amino acids: CASSSTASGNTIYF. The V call is TRBV7-2, the J call TRBJ1-3, with D maybe TRBD1 (5 bases). Germline CDR1 reads SGHTA; CDR2 reads FQGNSA. V lost 4 bases and J 1 base, leaving 8 bases between the germline ends. The CDR3 runs 14 residues. Combining the CDR3 with reference TRBV7-2 and TRBJ1-3 gives the whole variable domain GAGVSQSPSNKVTEKGKDVELRCDPISGHTALYWYRQSLGQGLEFLIYFQGNSAPDKSGLPSDRFSAERTGGSVSTLTIQRTQQEDSAVYLCASSSTASGNTIYFGEGSWLTVV.

DNA of the CDR3: TGCGCCAGCAGGGCTGCGGGGAACACCGGGGAGCTGTTTTTT. Protein: CASRAAGNTGELFF. This sequence joins TRBV10-2 and TRBJ2-2, with D possibly matching TRBD2 (5 bases). The germline gives CDR1 WSHSY, CDR2 SAAADI. V was clipped by 6 bases and J by 1 base, with 9 bases between them. The CDR3 is 14 residues long.

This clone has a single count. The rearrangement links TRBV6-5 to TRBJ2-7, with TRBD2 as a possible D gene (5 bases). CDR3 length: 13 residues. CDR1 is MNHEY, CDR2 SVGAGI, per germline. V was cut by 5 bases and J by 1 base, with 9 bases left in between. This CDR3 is CASSRTESYEQYF. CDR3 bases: TGTGCCAGCAGTCGGACTGAATCCTACGAGCAGTACTTC.